The rows below give T cell receptor beta chains drawn from one sample of a study of blood T cell repertoires in COVID-19. Produced via immunoSEQ multiplex PCR; TCRdb's table is partial and in-frame only. The top ten clones hold approximately 1.6% of a sample with tens of thousands of clones, roughly 91% of them seen once. Input material: peripheral blood. All receptors come from a human donor in a cohort sampled during active COVID-19. The CDR3 runs from the conserved cysteine through the conserved F or W. A D gene is named only where the DNA matches it firmly. Not all rows give a size; the values are once, few, many and, for expanded clones, a class.

J,length,size,V,D,DNA,CDR3
TRBJ1-5,17,.,TRBV6-2/TRBV6-3,.,TGTGCCAGCAGTTACAAGGGAAAGACAGAAAATAATCAGCCCCAGCATTTT,CASSYKGKTENNQPQHF
TRBJ2-7,15,.,TRBV5-1,TRBD1,TGCGCCAGCAGCTCTACCGGGACAGGGTACTACGAGCAGTACTTC,CASSSTGTGYYEQYF
TRBJ1-2,14,once,TRBV3-1/TRBV3-2,TRBD1,TGTGCCAGCAGCCAAGATAAGGGGGCATATGGCTACACCTTC,CASSQDKGAYGYTF
TRBJ2-1,21,.,TRBV7-3,TRBD2,TGTGCCAGCAGCATCGGGACTAGCGGGCGATCCTATACAATTCAGAGCAATGAGCAGTTCTTC,CASSIGTSGRSYTIQSNEQFF
TRBJ2-7,17,.,TRBV28,TRBD2,TGTGCCAGCAGTTTTAGGAGCGGGAGGTCCCGGGGGTACGAGCAGTACTTC,CASSFRSGRSRGYEQYF
TRBJ1-1,15,.,TRBV5-1,.,TGCGCCAGCAGCTTGGCAGTCCCAGGAAACACTGAAGCTTTCTTT,CASSLAVPGNTEAFF
TRBJ1-1,15,.,TRBV4-2,TRBD1,TGTGCCAGCAGCCAAGACGGACAGGCGATCCTTGAAGCTTTCTTT,CASSQDGQAILEAFF
TRBJ2-1,15,.,TRBV9,TRBD2,TGTGCCAGCAGCCCCCGACTAGCGTTGTCCAATGAGCAGTTCTTC,CASSPRLALSNEQFF
TRBJ1-1,14,.,TRBV11-3,.,TGTGCCAGCAGCTTAGTAGCCGGGAACACTGAAGCTTTCTTT,CASSLVAGNTEAFF
TRBJ2-1,13,.,TRBV6-5,.,TGTGCCAGCAGAATGGACAGCTACAATGAGCAGTTCTTC,CASRMDSYNEQFF
TRBJ2-5,12,.,TRBV20-1,.,TGCAGTGCTAGTTTAGCTGGGGAGACCCAGTACTTC,CSASLAGETQYF
TRBJ2-5,14,.,TRBV7-3,.,TGTGCCAGCAGCGAGACCGGGGCGGGGGAGACCCAGTACTTC,CASSETGAGETQYF
TRBJ2-3,18,.,TRBV19,TRBD1,TGTGCCAGTAGAAGATCCCACATAACAGGGGCCGGCACAGATACGCAGTATTTT,CASRRSHITGAGTDTQYF
TRBJ1-5,15,.,TRBV7-2,TRBD1,TGTGCCAGCAGCTCGACAGGGGGCGTAGGTCAGCCCCAGCATTTT,CASSSTGGVGQPQHF
TRBJ2-1,15,.,TRBV28,TRBD2,TGTGCCAGCAGTACGGGACTAGCGGGAGTGGATGAGCAGTTCTTC,CASSTGLAGVDEQFF
TRBJ2-7,16,few,TRBV5-1,TRBD2,TGCGCCAGCAGCTGGGGACTAAGCGGGAGGGCCTACGAGCAGTACTTC,CASSWGLSGRAYEQYF
TRBJ2-3,14,few,TRBV7-9,.,TGTGCCAGCAGCTTAGCATATCCCCGGGGTACGCAGTATTTT,CASSLAYPRGTQYF
TRBJ2-5,18,.,TRBV10-2,.,TGCGCCAGCAGTGTTGCTCTCTCGGCGGTGGGAGCGGGAGAGACCCAGTACTTC,CASSVALSAVGAGETQYF
TRBJ1-5,13,.,TRBV7-9,.,TGTGCCAGCAGCCAGGGGTTTGATAAGCCCCAGCATTTT,CASSQGFDKPQHF
TRBJ2-1,17,.,TRBV4-3,TRBD2,TGCGCCAGCAGCCAAGATCATGGACTAGCGGGGCGGGATGAGCAGTTCTTC,CASSQDHGLAGRDEQFF
TRBJ2-3,15,.,TRBV5-1,.,TGCGCCAGCAGCTTGGACCCAGGGGTGACAGATACGCAGTATTTT,CASSLDPGVTDTQYF
TRBJ2-3,13,.,TRBV7-9,.,TGTGCCAGCAGCCCGATCGCCCCCGGGGCGCAGTATTTT,CASSPIAPGAQYF
TRBJ2-4,13,once,TRBV4-1,.,TGCGCCAGCAGCCAGGGAGGCAAAAACATTCAGTACTTC,CASSQGGKNIQYF
TRBJ1-2,13,.,TRBV2,.,TGTGCCAGCAGTGAAGGGGCAGGTTATGGCTACACCTTC,CASSEGAGYGYTF
TRBJ1-2,14,once,TRBV7-2,.,TGTGCCAGCAGCTTTTTAGCAGGGAACTATGGCTACACCTTC,CASSFLAGNYGYTF
TRBJ2-7,13,.,TRBV7-3,TRBD1,TGTGCCAGCAGCTCCCGACAGGGCCACGAGCAGTACTTC,CASSSRQGHEQYF
TRBJ1-5,15,.,TRBV4-3,.,TGCGCCAGCAGCCAAGTCCCTTATAGCAATCAGCCCCAGCATTTT,CASSQVPYSNQPQHF
TRBJ2-2,14,.,TRBV10-1,TRBD1,TGCGCCAGCAGTGTTGACAGGGTCACCGGGGAGCTGTTTTTT,CASSVDRVTGELFF
TRBJ1-2,15,.,TRBV28,.,TGTGCCAGCACCACGACAGGTGGTCCTAACTATGGCTACACCTTC,CASTTTGGPNYGYTF
TRBJ2-1,15,.,TRBV6-5,TRBD2,TGTGCCAGCAGCCAAGCGGGAAGTGGGCACAATGAGCAGTTCTTC,CASSQAGSGHNEQFF
TRBJ2-2,17,.,TRBV9,TRBD2,TGTGCCAGCAGCGTAGGACTAGCGGGAGGATGGGACGGGGAGCTGTTTTTT,CASSVGLAGGWDGELFF
TRBJ2-3,14,.,TRBV5-1,TRBD1,TGCGCCAGCAGCGCCTACAGGGGGCTGGATACGCAGTATTTT,CASSAYRGLDTQYF
TRBJ1-5,16,.,TRBV7-2,.,TGTGCCAGCAGCCCCCAGCGGGGAGGCAGCAATCAGCCCCAGCATTTT,CASSPQRGGSNQPQHF
TRBJ2-1,15,.,TRBV11-3,TRBD2,TGTGCCAGCAGCTTCCCGGGAGGCCAGATCAATGAGCAGTTCTTC,CASSFPGGQINEQFF
TRBJ2-7,15,.,TRBV3-1/TRBV3-2,TRBD1,TGTGCCAGCAGCCAAGCGAGGACAGGGCGCGGCGAGCAGTACTTC,CASSQARTGRGEQYF
TRBJ1-2,14,.,TRBV11-2,.,TGTGCCAGCAGCTTAGCCCCAGGGATCTATGGCTACACCTTC,CASSLAPGIYGYTF
TRBJ1-1,16,.,TRBV7-6,TRBD1,TGTGCCAGCAGCTTAGCCCCGGGACAGGCGAACACTGAAGCTTTCTTT,CASSLAPGQANTEAFF
TRBJ2-5,15,once,TRBV7-6,.,TGTGCCAGCAGCTTAGCCGAAGCGGAGGGAGAGACCCAGTACTTC,CASSLAEAEGETQYF
TRBJ2-7,16,.,TRBV11-1,TRBD1,TGTGCCAGCAGCTTAGAATCGGACAGGAGGAATTACGAGCAGTACTTC,CASSLESDRRNYEQYF
TRBJ2-7,14,once,TRBV7-8,.,TGTGCCAGCAGCGTAACCGGGACAATGAACGAGCAGTACTTC,CASSVTGTMNEQYF
TRBJ2-1,12,.,TRBV5-4,.,TGTGCCAGCAGCACCGGACAGTGGGAAGAGTTCTTC,CASSTGQWEEFF
TRBJ2-2,16,few,TRBV18,TRBD2,TGTGCCAGCTCGGGTCAAGCGGGAGTGGCCACCGGGGAGCTGTTTTTT,CASSGQAGVATGELFF
TRBJ2-7,14,.,TRBV28,TRBD1,TGTGCCAGCAGTCTGGACAGGGGCTCCTACGAGCAGTACTTC,CASSLDRGSYEQYF
TRBJ1-3,16,.,TRBV28,.,TGTGCCAGCAGCCTCCTCAACAGTGCCTCTGGAAACACCATATATTTT,CASSLLNSASGNTIYF
TRBJ2-3,16,.,TRBV5-1,TRBD2,TGCGCCAGCAGCTTGGGTCCTAGCGGGAATACAGATACGCAGTATTTT,CASSLGPSGNTDTQYF
TRBJ1-2,16,.,TRBV4-3,TRBD1,TGCGCCAGCAGCCAAAAGGGCGGACAGGGAGACTATGGCTACACCTTC,CASSQKGGQGDYGYTF
TRBJ2-7,12,.,TRBV5-8,.,TGTGCCAGCAGCTACGGGAACTACGAGCAGTACTTC,CASSYGNYEQYF
TRBJ2-3,15,.,TRBV2,.,TGTGCCAGCAGTGAGCAGACTACTAGCACAGATACGCAGTATTTT,CASSEQTTSTDTQYF
TRBJ1-4,18,.,TRBV18,TRBD1,TGTGCCAGCCGACACAGGGGACAACGCCAACGTGGGGGCGAAAAACTGTTTTTT,CASRHRGQRQRGGEKLFF
TRBJ1-4,16,.,TRBV15,.,TGTGCCACCAGCAGAGCCCCCGTGTCAACTAATGAAAAACTGTTTTTT,CATSRAPVSTNEKLFF